This TCR beta chain stems from a study of T cell clones after liver transplantation. About the study: TCRbeta sequencing after a pre-transplant mixed lymphocyte reaction identified graft-donor-reactive clones, later tracked in post-transplant blood.

CDR1 is SNHLY and CDR2 is FYNNEI in the germline V gene. The CDR3 is made up of 11 amino acids. The V end was cut by 6 bases, the J end by 5 bases, with 4 bases between. Worth noting for this clone: Its target is unknown.

This table comes from immunoSEQ multiplex PCR, and its TCRdb copy is limited to in-frame clones, with some not included. The sample comprises more than 95,000 clones, approximately 85% of which are singletons, and about 0.89% rests with the top ten. Broader study findings: A larger donor-reactive than third-party decline suggested partial antigen-specific deletion. Graft donor-reactive T cells possibly entered the graft instead of undergoing deletion. A significant post-transplant drop in circulating graft-donor-reactive CD4 TCRbeta sequences occurred in most of the 8 subjects.

This receptor was identified in a human donor who received a liver transplant. Sequenced here: CD4+ T cells from blood, sampled before liver transplant. The chain combines TRBV2 with TRBJ1-4; D unclear. The CDR3 protein is CASRENEKLFF. CDR3 nucleotides: TGTGCCAGCAGGGAAAATGAAAAACTGTTTTTT.